This T cell receptor beta chain emerged from a study of vaccination and CD4 T cells after COVID-19. Study overall: From HCoV-229E, HCoV-OC43, HCoV-NL63 and SARS-CoV-2, overlapping spike peptides were used to stimulate the cells. Study-wide points: For SARS-CoV-2-reactive clonotypes, the median went from approximately 23 to 38, a nonsignificant increase.

Once obtained from cultured CD4+ T cells, the DNA was sequenced using the Oncomine TCR Beta short-read assay. TCRdb reprocessed the PCR reads with MiXCR, giving one entry per CDR3 protein. The repertoire holds about 20,000 distinct CDR3 sequences, with about 40% as singletons. This clonotype was observed a handful of times. Its antigen is undetermined. The treatment: approximately nine-day PBMC culture with coronavirus spike peptide pools or control peptides (ViraFEST assay). Germline CDR1 reads DFQATT; CDR2 reads SNEGSKA (reference sequence). This CDR3 has 15 amino acids. With 6 bases removed from V and 4 bases from J, the gap between germline ends came to 19 bases.

The receptor was isolated from a human donor who had recovered from COVID-19. The sample in question was CD4+ T cells from blood, cultured in vitro, obtained after SARS-CoV-2 vaccination. The chain carries TRBV20-1 and TRBJ2-1; D ambiguous. For the CDR3, the DNA is TGCAGTGCCGGAGCCAGCAGCAGTCGTTACAATGAGCAGTTCTTC. Its translation: CSAGASSSRYNEQFF.